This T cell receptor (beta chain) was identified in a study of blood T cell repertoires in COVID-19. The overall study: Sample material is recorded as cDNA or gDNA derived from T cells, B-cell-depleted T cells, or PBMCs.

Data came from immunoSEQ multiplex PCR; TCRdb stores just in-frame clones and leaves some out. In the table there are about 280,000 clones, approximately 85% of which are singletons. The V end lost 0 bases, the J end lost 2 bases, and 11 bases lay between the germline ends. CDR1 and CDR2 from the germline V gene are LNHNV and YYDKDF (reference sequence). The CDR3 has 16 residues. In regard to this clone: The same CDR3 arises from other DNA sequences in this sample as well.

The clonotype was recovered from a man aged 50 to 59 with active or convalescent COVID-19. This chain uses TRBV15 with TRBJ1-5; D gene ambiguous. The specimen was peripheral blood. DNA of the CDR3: TGTGCCACCAGCAGAGAACGGGGAGGAGGCAATCAGCCCCAGCATTTT. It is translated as CATSRERGGGNQPQHF. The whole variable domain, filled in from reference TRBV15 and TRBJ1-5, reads DAMVIQNPRYQVTQFGKPVTLSCSQTLNHNVMYWYQQKSSQAPKLLFHYYDKDFNNEADTPDNFQSRRPNTSFCFLDIRSPGLGDTAMYLCATSRERGGGNQPQHFGDGTRLSIL.